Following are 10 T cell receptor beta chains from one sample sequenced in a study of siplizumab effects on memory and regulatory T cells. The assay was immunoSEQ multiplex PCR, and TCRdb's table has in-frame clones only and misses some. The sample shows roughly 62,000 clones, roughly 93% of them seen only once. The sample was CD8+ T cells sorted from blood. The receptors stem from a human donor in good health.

The CDR3 bases are TGCAGCGTTGGGGACTCCCTTGCCTACGAGCAGTACTTC. As protein: CSVGDSLAYEQYF. J is TRBJ2-7 and V is TRBV29-1; weak D call: TRBD2 (6 bases). Germline V gene sequence: CDR1 SQVTM, CDR2 ANQGSEA. This CDR3 is 13 amino acids long. Trimming removed 4 bases from V and 2 bases from J, with 12 bases in between.

The CDR3 reads CASSETPGSNQPQHF. CDR3 nucleotide sequence: TGTGCCAGCAGCGAGACCCCCGGAAGCAATCAGCCCCAGCATTTT. The chain uses TRBV4-2 and TRBJ1-5, with D unresolved. CDR1 is LGHNA, CDR2 YNFKEQ, per germline. The ends were cut back, 5 bases at V and 1 base at J, with 12 bases in the middle. The CDR3 sequence is 15 residues long.

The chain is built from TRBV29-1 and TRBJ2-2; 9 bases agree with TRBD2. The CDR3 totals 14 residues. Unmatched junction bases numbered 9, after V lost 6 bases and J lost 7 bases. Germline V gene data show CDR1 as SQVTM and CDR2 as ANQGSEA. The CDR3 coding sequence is TGCAGCGTGGCGGGACTAGCTCCTCGCGGGGAGCTGTTTTTT. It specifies CSVAGLAPRGELFF.

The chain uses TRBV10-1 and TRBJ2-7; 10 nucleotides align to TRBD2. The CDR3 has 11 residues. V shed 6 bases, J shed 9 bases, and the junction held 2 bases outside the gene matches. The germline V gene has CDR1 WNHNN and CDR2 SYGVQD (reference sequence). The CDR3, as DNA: TGCGCCAGCAGAAGACTAGCGGGGCAGTACTTC. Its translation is CASRRLAGQYF.

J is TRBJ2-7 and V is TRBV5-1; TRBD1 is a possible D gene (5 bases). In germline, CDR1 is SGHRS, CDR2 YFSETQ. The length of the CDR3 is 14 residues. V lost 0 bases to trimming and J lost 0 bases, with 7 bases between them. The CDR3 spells CASSLVGASYEQYF. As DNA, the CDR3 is TGCGCCAGCAGCTTGGTTGGGGCCTCCTACGAGCAGTACTTC.

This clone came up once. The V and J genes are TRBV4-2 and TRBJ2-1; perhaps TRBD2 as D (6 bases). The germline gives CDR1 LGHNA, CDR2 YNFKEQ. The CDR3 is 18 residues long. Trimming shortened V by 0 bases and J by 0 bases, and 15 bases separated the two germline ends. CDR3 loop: CASSQEPWLASSYNEQFF. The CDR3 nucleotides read TGTGCCAGCAGCCAAGAACCGTGGCTAGCGAGCTCCTACAATGAGCAGTTCTTC.

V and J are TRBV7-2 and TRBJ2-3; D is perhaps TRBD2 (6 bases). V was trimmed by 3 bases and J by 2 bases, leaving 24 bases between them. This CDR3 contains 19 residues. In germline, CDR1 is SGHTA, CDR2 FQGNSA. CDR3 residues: CASSLNGWEAGAPTDTQYF. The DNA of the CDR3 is TGTGCCAGCAGCTTGAACGGGTGGGAGGCCGGGGCTCCCACAGATACGCAGTATTTT.

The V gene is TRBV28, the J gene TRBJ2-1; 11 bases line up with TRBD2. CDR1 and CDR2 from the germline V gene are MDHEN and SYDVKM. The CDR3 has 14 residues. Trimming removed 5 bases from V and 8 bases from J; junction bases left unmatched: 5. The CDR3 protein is CASSLTSGSDEQFF. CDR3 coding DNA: TGTGCCAGCAGTCTAACTAGCGGGAGCGATGAGCAGTTCTTC.

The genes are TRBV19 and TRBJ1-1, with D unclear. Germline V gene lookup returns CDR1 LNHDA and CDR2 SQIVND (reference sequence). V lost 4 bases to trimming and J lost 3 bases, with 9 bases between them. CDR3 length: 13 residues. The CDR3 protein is CASSTGLYTEAFF. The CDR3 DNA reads TGTGCCAGTAGTACGGGATTATACACTGAAGCTTTCTTT.

The CDR3, as DNA: TGTGCCAGCAGCACCACTAGCGGGAGGTTCTACAATGAGCAGTTCTTC. Its translation: CASSTTSGRFYNEQFF. The V and J genes are TRBV11-2 and TRBJ2-1; 12 bases are shared with TRBD2. V shed 5 bases, J shed 3 bases, and the junction held 5 bases outside the gene matches. This CDR3 is 16 amino acids long. The germline CDR1 and CDR2 sequences are SGHAT and FQNNGV.